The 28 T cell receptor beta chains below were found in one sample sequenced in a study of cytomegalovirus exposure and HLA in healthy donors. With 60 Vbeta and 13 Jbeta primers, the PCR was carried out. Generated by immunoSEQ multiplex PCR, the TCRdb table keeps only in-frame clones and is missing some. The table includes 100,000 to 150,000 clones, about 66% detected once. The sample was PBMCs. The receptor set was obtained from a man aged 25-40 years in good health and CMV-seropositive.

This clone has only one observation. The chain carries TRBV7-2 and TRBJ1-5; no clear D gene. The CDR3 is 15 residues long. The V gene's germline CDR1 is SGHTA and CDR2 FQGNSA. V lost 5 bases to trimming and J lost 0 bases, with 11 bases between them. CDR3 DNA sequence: TGTGCCAGCAGCCCCGACGGACTTAGCAATCAGCCCCAGCATTTT. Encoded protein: CASSPDGLSNQPQHF.

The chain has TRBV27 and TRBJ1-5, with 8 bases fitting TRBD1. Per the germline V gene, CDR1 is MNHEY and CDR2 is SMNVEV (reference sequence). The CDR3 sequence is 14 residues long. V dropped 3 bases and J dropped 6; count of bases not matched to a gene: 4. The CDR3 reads CASSFDRGSQPQHF. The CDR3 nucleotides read TGTGCCAGCAGTTTCGACAGGGGTAGTCAGCCCCAGCATTTT.

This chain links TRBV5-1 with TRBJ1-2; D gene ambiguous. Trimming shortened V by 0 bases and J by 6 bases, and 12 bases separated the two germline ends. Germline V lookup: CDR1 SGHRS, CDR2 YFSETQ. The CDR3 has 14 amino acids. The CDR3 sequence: CASSLVITGDGYTF. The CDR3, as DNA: TGCGCCAGCAGCTTGGTTATAACGGGTGATGGCTACACCTTC.

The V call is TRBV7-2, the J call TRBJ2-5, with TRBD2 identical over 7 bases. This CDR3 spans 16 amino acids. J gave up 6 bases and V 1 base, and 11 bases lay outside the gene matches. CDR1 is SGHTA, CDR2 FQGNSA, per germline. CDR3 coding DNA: TGTGCCAGCAGCTTAGGTGGCGGGAGAGCCCACCAGACCCAGTACTTC. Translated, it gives CASSLGGGRAHQTQYF.

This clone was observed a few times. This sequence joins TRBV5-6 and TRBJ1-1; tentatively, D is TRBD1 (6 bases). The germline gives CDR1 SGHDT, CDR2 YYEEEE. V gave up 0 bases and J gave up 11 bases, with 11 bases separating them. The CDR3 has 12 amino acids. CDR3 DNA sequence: TGTGCCAGCAGCTTGGTCGACAGGACCGCTTTCTTT. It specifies CASSLVDRTAFF.

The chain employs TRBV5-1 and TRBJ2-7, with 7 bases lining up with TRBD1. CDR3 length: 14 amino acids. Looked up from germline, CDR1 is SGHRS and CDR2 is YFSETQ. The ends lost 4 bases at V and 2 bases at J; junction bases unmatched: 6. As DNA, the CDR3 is TGCGCCAGCAGCCTCCCCGGGACAGCCTACGAGCAGTACTTC. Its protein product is CASSLPGTAYEQYF.

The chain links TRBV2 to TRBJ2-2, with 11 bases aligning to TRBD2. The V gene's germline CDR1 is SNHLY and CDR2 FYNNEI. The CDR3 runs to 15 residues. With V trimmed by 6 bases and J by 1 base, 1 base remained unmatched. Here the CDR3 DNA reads TGTGCCAGCAGGGGGACTAGCGGGAACACCGGGGAGCTGTTTTTT. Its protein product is CASRGTSGNTGELFF. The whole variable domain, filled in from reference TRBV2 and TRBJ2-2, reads EPEVTQTPSHQVTQMGQEVILRCVPISNHLYFYWYRQILGQKVEFLVSFYNNEISEKSEIFDDQFSVERPDGSNFTLKIRSTKLEDSAMYFCASRGTSGNTGELFFGEGSRLTVL.

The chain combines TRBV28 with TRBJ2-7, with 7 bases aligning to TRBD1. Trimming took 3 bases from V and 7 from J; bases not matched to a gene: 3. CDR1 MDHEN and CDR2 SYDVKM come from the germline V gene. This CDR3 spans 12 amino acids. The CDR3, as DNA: TGTGCCAGCAGTTTGAACAGGGGTGAGCAGTACTTC. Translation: CASSLNRGEQYF.

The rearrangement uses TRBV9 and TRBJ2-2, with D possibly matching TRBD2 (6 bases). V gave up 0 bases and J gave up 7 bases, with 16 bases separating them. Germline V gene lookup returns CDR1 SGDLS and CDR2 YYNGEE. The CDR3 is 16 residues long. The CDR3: CASSVAGGAMVGELFF. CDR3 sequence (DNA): TGTGCCAGCAGCGTAGCAGGCGGGGCGATGGTCGGGGAGCTGTTTTTT.

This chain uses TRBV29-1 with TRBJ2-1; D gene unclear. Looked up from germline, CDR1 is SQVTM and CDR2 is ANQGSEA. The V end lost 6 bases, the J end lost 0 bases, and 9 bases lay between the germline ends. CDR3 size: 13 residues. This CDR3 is CSVCESSYNEQFF. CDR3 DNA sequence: TGCAGCGTATGTGAGAGCTCCTACAATGAGCAGTTCTTC.

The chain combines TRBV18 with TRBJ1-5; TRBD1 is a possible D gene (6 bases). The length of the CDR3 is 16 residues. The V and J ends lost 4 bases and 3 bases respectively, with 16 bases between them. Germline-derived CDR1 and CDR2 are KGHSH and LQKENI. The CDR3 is CASSQDHGTNNQPQHF. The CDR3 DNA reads TGTGCCAGCTCACAAGACCACGGGACAAACAATCAGCCCCAGCATTTT.

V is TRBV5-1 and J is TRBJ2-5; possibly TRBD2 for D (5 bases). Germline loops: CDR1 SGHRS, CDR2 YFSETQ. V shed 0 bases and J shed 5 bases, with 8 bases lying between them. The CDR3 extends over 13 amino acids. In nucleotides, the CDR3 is TGCGCCAGCAGCTTGGTGGGAGAGGAGACCCAGTACTTC. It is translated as CASSLVGEETQYF.

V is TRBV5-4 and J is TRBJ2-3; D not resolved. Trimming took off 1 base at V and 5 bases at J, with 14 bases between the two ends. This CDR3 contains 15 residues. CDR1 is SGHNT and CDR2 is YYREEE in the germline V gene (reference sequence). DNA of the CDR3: TGTGCCAGCAGCTTGTCCACGGTCCGTAAAGATACGCAGTATTTT. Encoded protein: CASSLSTVRKDTQYF.

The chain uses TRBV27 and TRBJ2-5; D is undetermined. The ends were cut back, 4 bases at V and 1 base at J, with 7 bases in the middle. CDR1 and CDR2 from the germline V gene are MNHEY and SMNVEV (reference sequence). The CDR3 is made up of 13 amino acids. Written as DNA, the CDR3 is TGTGCCAGCAGTTCCCCGGTCCAAGAGACCCAGTACTTC. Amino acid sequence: CASSSPVQETQYF.

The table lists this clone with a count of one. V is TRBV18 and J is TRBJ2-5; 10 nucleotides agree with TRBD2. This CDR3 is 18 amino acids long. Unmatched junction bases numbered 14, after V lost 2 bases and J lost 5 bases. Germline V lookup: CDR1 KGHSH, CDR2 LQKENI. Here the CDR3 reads CASSPYIAGGGFGETQYF. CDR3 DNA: TGTGCCAGCTCACCATACATAGCGGGAGGAGGTTTCGGGGAGACCCAGTACTTC. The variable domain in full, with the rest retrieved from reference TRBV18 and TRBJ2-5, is NAGVMQNPRHLVRRRGQEARLRCSPMKGHSHVYWYRQLPEEGLKFMVYLQKENIIDESGMPKERFSAEFPKEGPSILRIQQVVRGDSAAYFCASSPYIAGGGFGETQYFGPGTRLLVL.

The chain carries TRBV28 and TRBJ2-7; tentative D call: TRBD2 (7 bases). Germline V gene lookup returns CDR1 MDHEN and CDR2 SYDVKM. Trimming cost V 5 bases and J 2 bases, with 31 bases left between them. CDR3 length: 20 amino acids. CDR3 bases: TGTGCCAGCAGTACTGCCGCGGAGGGGGACTATGGGGGTATTGCCTACGAGCAGTACTTC. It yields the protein CASSTAAEGDYGGIAYEQYF.

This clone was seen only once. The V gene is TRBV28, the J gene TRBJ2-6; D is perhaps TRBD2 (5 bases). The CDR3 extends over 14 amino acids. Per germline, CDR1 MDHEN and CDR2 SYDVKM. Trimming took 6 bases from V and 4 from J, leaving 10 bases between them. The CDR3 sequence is CASSERVGANVLTF. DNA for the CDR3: TGTGCCAGCAGCGAGAGGGTCGGGGCCAACGTCCTGACTTTC.

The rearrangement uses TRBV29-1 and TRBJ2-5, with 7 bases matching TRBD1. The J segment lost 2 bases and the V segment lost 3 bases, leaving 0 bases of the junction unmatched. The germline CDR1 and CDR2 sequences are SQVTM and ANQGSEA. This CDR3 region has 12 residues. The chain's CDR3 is CSVEGQQETQYF. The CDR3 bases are TGCAGCGTTGAGGGACAGCAAGAGACCCAGTACTTC. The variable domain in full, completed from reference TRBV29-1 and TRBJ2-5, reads SAVISQKPSRDICQRGTSLTIQCQVDSQVTMMFWYRQQPGQSLTLIATANQGSEATYESGFVIDKFPISRPNLTFSTLTVSNMSPEDSSIYLCSVEGQQETQYFGPGTRLLVL.

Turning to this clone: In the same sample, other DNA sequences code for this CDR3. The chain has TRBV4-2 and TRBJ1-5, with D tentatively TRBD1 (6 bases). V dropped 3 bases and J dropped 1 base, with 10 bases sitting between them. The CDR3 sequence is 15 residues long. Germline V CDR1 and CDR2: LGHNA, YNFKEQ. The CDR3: CASSHTGLSNQPQHF. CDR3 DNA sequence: TGTGCCAGCAGCCATACAGGGTTAAGCAATCAGCCCCAGCATTTT.

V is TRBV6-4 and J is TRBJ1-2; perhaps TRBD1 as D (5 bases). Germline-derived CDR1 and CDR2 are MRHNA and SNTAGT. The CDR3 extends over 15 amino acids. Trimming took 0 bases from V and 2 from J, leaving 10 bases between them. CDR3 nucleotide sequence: TGTGCCAGCAGTGACTCGGGGACTTCAAACTATGGCTACACCTTC. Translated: CASSDSGTSNYGYTF.

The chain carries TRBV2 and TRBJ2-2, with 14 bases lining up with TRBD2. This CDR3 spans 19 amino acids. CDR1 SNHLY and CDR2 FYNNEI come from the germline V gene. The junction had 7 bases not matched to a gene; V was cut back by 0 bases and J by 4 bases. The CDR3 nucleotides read TGTGCCAGCAGTGAAGCGCTTGGGACTAGCGGGAGTGTCACCGGGGAGCTGTTTTTT. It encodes CASSEALGTSGSVTGELFF.

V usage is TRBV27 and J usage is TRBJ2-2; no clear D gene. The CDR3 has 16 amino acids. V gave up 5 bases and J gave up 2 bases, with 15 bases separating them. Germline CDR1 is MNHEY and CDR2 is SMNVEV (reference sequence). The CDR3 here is CASSLTFLTNTGELFF. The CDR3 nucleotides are TGTGCCAGCAGTCTGACATTCTTGACAAACACCGGGGAGCTGTTTTTT.

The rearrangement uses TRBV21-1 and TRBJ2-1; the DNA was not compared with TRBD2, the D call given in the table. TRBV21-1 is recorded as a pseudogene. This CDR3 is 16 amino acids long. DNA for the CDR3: TGTGCCAGCAGCATGTTAGCGGCCTGGTTATACAATGAGCAGTTCTTC. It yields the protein CASSMLAAWLYNEQFF.

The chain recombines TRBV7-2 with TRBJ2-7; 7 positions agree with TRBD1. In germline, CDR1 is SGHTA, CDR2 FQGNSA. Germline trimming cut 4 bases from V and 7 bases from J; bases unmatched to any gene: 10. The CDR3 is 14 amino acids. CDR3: CASSSPDRLLEQYF. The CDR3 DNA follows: TGTGCCAGCAGCTCCCCGGACAGGCTATTAGAGCAGTACTTC.

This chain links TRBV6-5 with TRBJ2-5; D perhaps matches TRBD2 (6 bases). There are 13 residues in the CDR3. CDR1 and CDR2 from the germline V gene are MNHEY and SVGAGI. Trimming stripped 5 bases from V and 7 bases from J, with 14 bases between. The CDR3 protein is CASSQPGAWTQYF. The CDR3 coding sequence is TGTGCCAGCAGTCAACCGGGAGCCTGGACCCAGTACTTC.

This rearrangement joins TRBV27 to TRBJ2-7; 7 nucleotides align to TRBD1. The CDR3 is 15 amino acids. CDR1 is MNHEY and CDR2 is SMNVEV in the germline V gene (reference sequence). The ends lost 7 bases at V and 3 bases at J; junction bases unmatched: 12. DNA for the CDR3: TGTGCCAGCACTCCCAGGAGGACAGGAGGCTACGAGCAGTACTTC. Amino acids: CASTPRRTGGYEQYF.

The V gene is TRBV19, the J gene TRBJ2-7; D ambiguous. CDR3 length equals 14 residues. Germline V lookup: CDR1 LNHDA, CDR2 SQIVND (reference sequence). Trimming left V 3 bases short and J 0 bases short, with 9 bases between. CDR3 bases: TGTGCCAGTAGTATCGGCAGGCTCTCCTACGAGCAGTACTTC. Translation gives CASSIGRLSYEQYF. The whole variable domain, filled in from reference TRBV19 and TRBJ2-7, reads DGGITQSPKYLFRKEGQNVTLSCEQNLNHDAMYWYRQDPGQGLRLIYYSQIVNDFQKGDIAEGYSVSREKKESFPLTVTSAQKNPTAFYLCASSIGRLSYEQYFGPGTRLTVT.

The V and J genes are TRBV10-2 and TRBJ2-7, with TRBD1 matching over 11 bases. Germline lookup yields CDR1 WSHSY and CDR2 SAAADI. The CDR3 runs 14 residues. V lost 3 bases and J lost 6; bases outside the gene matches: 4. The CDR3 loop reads CASSELDRGLEQYF. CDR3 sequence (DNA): TGCGCCAGCAGTGAATTGGACAGGGGGCTCGAGCAGTACTTC.